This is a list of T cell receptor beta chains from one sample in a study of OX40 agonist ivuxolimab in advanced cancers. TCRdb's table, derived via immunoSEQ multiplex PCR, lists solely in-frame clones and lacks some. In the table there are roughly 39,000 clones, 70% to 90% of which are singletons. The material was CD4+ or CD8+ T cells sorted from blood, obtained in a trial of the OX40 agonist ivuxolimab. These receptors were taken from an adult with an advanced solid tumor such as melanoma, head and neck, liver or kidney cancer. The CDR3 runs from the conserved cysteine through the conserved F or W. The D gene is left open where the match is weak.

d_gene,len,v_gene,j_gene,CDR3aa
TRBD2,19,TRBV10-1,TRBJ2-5,CASSPNELAGVGGQETQYF
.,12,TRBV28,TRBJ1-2,CASSLYYYGYTF
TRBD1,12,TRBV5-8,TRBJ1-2,CASNGQGARGTF
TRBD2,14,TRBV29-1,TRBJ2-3,CSVQTSGTTDTQYF
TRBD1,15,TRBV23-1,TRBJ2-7,CASSLLGTATYEQYF
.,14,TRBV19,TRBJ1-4,CASSMGGWNEKLFF
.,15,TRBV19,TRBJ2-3,CASSIGAALEDTQYF
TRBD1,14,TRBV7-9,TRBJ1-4,CASSQGASNEKLFF
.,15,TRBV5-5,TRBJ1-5,CASSAQGGGNQPQHF
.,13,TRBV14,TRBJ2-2,CASSPQGTGELFF
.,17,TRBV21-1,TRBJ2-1,CASSKEVTSGSHNEQFF
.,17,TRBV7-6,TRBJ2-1,CASSLGTGTGGHNEQFF
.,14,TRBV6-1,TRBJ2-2,CASRLGGNTGELFF
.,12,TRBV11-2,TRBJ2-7,CASSSSSYEQYF
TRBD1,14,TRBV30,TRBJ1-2,CAWSVDRGPGGYTF
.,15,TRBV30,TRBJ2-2,CAWKRQGGVTGELFF
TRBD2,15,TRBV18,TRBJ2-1,CASSPKTSGYNEQFF
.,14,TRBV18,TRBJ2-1,CASSPAPRGNEQFF
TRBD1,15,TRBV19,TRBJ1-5,CASSYRGLGNQPQHF
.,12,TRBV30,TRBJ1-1,CAWGRGDTEAFF
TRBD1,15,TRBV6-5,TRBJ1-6,CASSPGTGLNSPLHF
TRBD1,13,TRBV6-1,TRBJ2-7,CASTVDRGGEQYF
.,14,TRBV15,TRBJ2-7,CATSRGNGAYEQYF
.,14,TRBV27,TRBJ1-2,CASSWGVGTYGYTF
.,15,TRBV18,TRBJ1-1,CASSPPNRVATEAFF
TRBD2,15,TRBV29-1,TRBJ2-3,CSVGALAGSTDTQYF
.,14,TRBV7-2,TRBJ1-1,CASSLGQGTTEAFF
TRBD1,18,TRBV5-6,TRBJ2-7,CASRSPPPGTGVSYEQYF
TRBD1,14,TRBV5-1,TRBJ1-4,CASRNDRGGEKLFF
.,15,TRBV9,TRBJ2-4,CASSVRGGAKNIQYF
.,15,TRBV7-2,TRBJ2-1,CASSLEVWGDPEQFF
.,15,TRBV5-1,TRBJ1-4,CASSTSGATNEKLFF
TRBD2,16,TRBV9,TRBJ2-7,CASSVGLAGVGHEQYF
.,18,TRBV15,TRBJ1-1,CATSRIRGTATMNTEAFF
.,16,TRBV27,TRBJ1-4,CASSLLGGRGSEKLFF
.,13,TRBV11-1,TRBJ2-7,CASSPRVSYEQYF
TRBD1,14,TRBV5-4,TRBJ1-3,CASSPRDREDTIYF
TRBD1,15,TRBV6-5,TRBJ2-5,CASSQGQGRRETQYF
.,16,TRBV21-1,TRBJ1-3,CASSKSTRGCGNTIYF
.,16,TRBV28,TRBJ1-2,CASSLPAQGFEHGYTF
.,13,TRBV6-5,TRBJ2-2,CASIVTNTGELFF
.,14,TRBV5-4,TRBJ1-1,CASTESGTYTEAFF
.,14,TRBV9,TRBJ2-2,CASSVVTGTGELFF
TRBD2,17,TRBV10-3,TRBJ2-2,CATEGTSGPGTTGELFF
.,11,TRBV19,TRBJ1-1,CASRGLFEAFF
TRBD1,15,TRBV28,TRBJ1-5,CASSSGQGSNQPQHF